The rows below give T cell receptor beta chains drawn from one sample of a study of T cells in Graves' hyperthyroidism and ophthalmopathy. MiXCR, applied by TCRdb to the multiplex PCR reads, yields one record per CDR3 protein. In the table there are about 500,000 distinct CDR3 sequences, about a sixth of which are singletons. The sample was blood. These receptor sequences come from a woman in her late teens or twenties with Graves' ophthalmopathy. Each CDR3 is given with its conserved first and last residue. The D gene is left open where the match is weak. Not all rows give a size; the values are once, few, many and, for expanded clones, a class.

v_call	d_call	clone_size	j_call	cdr3_aa	cdr3_nt
TRBV2	TRBD1	once	TRBJ2-7	CASSPGQGNHEQYF	TGTGCCAGCAGCCCTGGACAGGGAAACCACGAGCAGTACTTC
TRBV20-1	TRBD1	many	TRBJ1-6	CSTHPMGQANSPLHF	TGCAGTACGCACCCAATGGGACAGGCGAATTCACCCCTCCACTTT
TRBV6-6	.	many	TRBJ1-1	CASSYSSSNTEAFF	TGTGCCAGCAGTTACTCGTCCAGTAACACTGAAGCTTTCTTT
TRBV7-9	.	.	TRBJ2-2	CASSPSPAGRSTGELFF	TGTGCCAGCAGCCCCAGCCCAGCGGGCCGGAGCACCGGGGAGCTGTTTTTT
TRBV9	.	.	TRBJ2-3	CASSSGSYSTDTQYF	TGTGCCAGCAGCTCGGGGAGCTATAGCACAGATACGCAGTATTTT
TRBV4-1	.	.	TRBJ1-2	CASSQESGRPDRGYTF	TGCGCCAGCAGCCAAGAGAGCGGACGTCCGGACCGTGGCTACACCTTC
TRBV2	TRBD1	.	TRBJ1-1	CASSTRDRAFWQAFF	TGTGCCAGCAGCACACGCGACAGGGCTTTTTGGCAAGCTTTCTTT
TRBV12-3/TRBV12-4	TRBD2	few	TRBJ2-3	CASSLTSGRQYF	TGTGCCAGCAGTCTAACTAGCGGGAGGCAGTATTTT
TRBV7-9	.	many	TRBJ1-2	CASSLGRTTLHYGYTF	TGTGCCAGCAGCTTAGGTCGGACCACCCTACACTATGGCTACACCTTC
TRBV18	.	few	TRBJ2-7	CASSRNKPPTYEQYF	TGTGCCAGCTCCCGAAACAAACCACCTACCTACGAGCAGTACTTC
TRBV30	.	few	TRBJ1-5	CAWSPGPNQPQHF	TGTGCCTGGAGCCCGGGGCCCAATCAGCCCCAGCATTTT
TRBV7-8	.	many	TRBJ2-1	CASSGYRDNNEQFF	TGTGCCAGCAGTGGATACAGGGATAACAATGAGCAGTTCTTC
TRBV20-1	.	.	TRBJ2-3	CSAPDRQATSTDTQCF	TGCAGTGCCCCAGACCGACAGGCCACTAGCACAGATACGCAGTGTTTT
TRBV30	.	.	TRBJ2-1	CACSVPIEQFF	TGTGCCTGTTCAGTTCCCATTGAGCAGTTCTTC
TRBV19	.	.	TRBJ1-1	CASSITQVNTEAFF	TGTGCCAGTAGTATTACTCAGGTGAACACTGAAGCTTTCTTT
TRBV3-1	.	many	TRBJ2-2	CASRRETGELFF	TGTGCCAGCAGAAGGGAGACCGGGGAGCTGTTTTTT
TRBV28	.	many	TRBJ2-7	CASSLALGSNYEQYF	TGTGCCAGCAGTTTAGCGCTCGGGAGTAACTACGAGCAGTACTTC
TRBV7-9	.	once	TRBJ2-7	CASSDGGGLYNEQYF	TGTGCCAGCAGCGATGGGGGGGGCCTCTACAATGAGCAGTACTTC
TRBV28	TRBD1	.	TRBJ1-5	CASSGYRGSGNQPQHF	TGTGCCAGCAGTGGATACAGGGGGTCGGGCAATCAGCCCCAGCATTTT
TRBV11-2	.	many	TRBJ1-2	CASSLRLGMQHGYTF	TGTGCCAGCAGCTTACGGCTAGGAATGCAACATGGCTACACCTTC
TRBV29-1	.	.	TRBJ1-1	CSGVASEAFF	TGCAGCGGCGTCGCTAGTGAAGCTTTCTTT
TRBV2	.	many	TRBJ2-7	CASSDFGGSYEQYF	TGTGCCAGCAGTGACTTTGGGGGCTCCTACGAGCAGTACTTC
TRBV28	TRBD2	many	TRBJ2-2	CASSVSGSTGELFF	TGTGCCAGCAGTGTTAGCGGGAGTACCGGGGAGCTGTTTTTT
TRBV28	TRBD1	.	TRBJ1-4	CAGSLGRGRGEKLFF	TGTGCCGGCAGTTTGGGCAGGGGGCGCGGTGAAAAACTGTTTTTT
TRBV9	.	many	TRBJ1-2	CASSVEGGRSNYGYTF	TGTGCCAGCAGCGTAGAAGGCGGCCGCTCTAACTATGGCTACACCTTC
TRBV2	TRBD2	many	TRBJ2-1	CASIEWEGHNEQFF	TGTGCCAGCATTGAGTGGGAGGGTCACAATGAGCAGTTCTTC
TRBV9	TRBD1	once	TRBJ1-3	CASSETTGPGNTIYF	TGTGCCAGCAGCGAGACGACAGGGCCTGGAAACACCATATATTTT
TRBV9	.	few	TRBJ1-2	CASSALSNRASGYTF	TGTGCCAGCAGCGCTCTATCTAACAGGGCCTCCGGCTACACCTTC
TRBV6-1	TRBD1	few	TRBJ1-3	CASSPTGGAGNTIYF	TGTGCCAGCAGTCCCACAGGGGGCGCGGGAAACACCATATATTTT
TRBV9	TRBD2	few	TRBJ2-3	CASSVAPGLAGVGDTQYF	TGTGCCAGCAGCGTAGCTCCGGGACTAGCGGGAGTAGGAGATACGCAGTATTTT
TRBV27	.	few	TRBJ1-5	CASSLLDGSNQPQHF	TGTGCCAGCAGTCTTTTGGACGGTAGCAATCAGCCCCAGCATTTT
TRBV6-1	TRBD1	many	TRBJ2-7	CASSQTTGGYEQYF	TGTGCCAGCAGTCAGACGACAGGGGGCTACGAGCAGTACTTC
TRBV20-1	TRBD2	.	TRBJ2-2	CSASGLAGAGELFF	TGCAGTGCTAGCGGCCTAGCGGGAGCCGGGGAGCTGTTTTTT
TRBV28	TRBD1	many	TRBJ2-7	CASRPRDRNYEQYF	TGTGCCAGCAGGCCCCGGGACAGAAACTACGAGCAGTACTTC
TRBV9	.	.	TRBJ1-2	CASSAPPGRDGYTF	TGTGCCAGCAGCGCTCCCCCCGGACGGGATGGCTACACCTTC
TRBV2	.	many	TRBJ2-5	CASSAEAFRTQYF	TGTGCCAGCAGTGCGGAGGCTTTCAGGACCCAGTACTTC
TRBV6-2/TRBV6-3	TRBD1	.	TRBJ1-5	CASTPAETGGQPQHF	TGTGCCAGCACCCCGGCGGAGACAGGGGGCCAGCCCCAGCATTTT
TRBV6-1	.	few	TRBJ2-7	CASRDNLYEQYF	TGTGCCAGCAGGGACAATTTATACGAGCAGTACTTC
TRBV11-2	.	many	TRBJ2-7	CASSSRDTTYEQYF	TGTGCCAGCAGCTCCCGGGACACGACCTACGAGCAGTACTTC
TRBV11-1	.	many	TRBJ2-7	CASSLNYGASYEQYF	TGTGCCAGCAGCTTAAACTATGGGGCCTCCTACGAGCAGTACTTC
TRBV7-8	.	many	TRBJ2-5	CASSLADGTQYF	TGTGCCAGCAGCTTGGCCGATGGGACCCAGTACTTC
TRBV7-2	TRBD1	.	TRBJ2-7	CASTTGTGDVYEQYF	TGTGCCAGCACCACCGGGACAGGAGACGTCTACGAGCAGTACTTC
TRBV5-1	TRBD2	.	TRBJ2-7	CASSPEVGASGAYEQYF	TGCGCCAGCAGCCCGGAGGTTGGGGCTAGCGGAGCTTACGAGCAGTACTTC
TRBV30	TRBD2	many	TRBJ2-7	CAWISASGSYEQYF	TGTGCCTGGATCTCGGCTAGCGGATCCTACGAGCAGTACTTC
TRBV7-3	TRBD2	.	TRBJ2-1	CASSLAGTSGGAGHNEQFF	TGTGCCAGCAGCTTAGCCGGGACTAGCGGGGGGGCCGGGCACAATGAGCAGTTCTTC
TRBV11-2	TRBD1	.	TRBJ2-1	CASSSPGTGFREQFF	TGTGCCAGCAGCTCCCCCGGGACAGGGTTTCGTGAGCAGTTCTTC
TRBV6-2/TRBV6-3	.	many	TRBJ1-4	CASSSPGTRRTNEKLFF	TGTGCCAGCAGTTCCCCTGGGACCCGTCGGACTAATGAAAAACTGTTTTTT
TRBV7-2	TRBD1	few	TRBJ2-1	CASSSRSGTGLYNEQFF	TGTGCCAGCAGTTCCCGATCCGGGACAGGGTTGTACAATGAGCAGTTCTTC
TRBV2	.	many	TRBJ2-7	CASSAETYEQYF	TGTGCCAGCAGCGCAGAGACCTACGAGCAGTACTTC
TRBV3-1	TRBD2	many	TRBJ2-1	CASSFSGDPYNEQFF	TGTGCCAGCAGCTTCAGCGGGGACCCATACAATGAGCAGTTCTTC
TRBV3-1	.	.	TRBJ2-1	CASSQAQVGYNEQFF	TGTGCCAGCAGCCAAGCACAGGTTGGCTACAATGAGCAGTTCTTC
TRBV9	TRBD1	.	TRBJ2-1	CASSEPGTGDNEQFF	TGTGCCAGCAGCGAACCCGGGACAGGGGACAATGAGCAGTTCTTC
TRBV29-1	.	many	TRBJ1-2	CSVEDLWLQGRGPKVGYTF	TGCAGCGTTGAAGATCTTTGGCTGCAGGGCAGGGGTCCCAAGGTCGGCTACACCTTC
TRBV4-2	.	few	TRBJ2-1	CASSQSHARAYNEQFF	TGTGCCAGCAGCCAATCCCATGCGCGAGCCTACAATGAGCAGTTCTTC
TRBV11-2	TRBD1	many	TRBJ1-1	CASSVQGGATEAFF	TGTGCCAGCAGCGTCCAGGGGGGTGCCACTGAAGCTTTCTTT
TRBV4-1	.	.	TRBJ1-1	CASSQDFEGGNAEAFF	TGCGCCAGCAGCCAAGATTTCGAGGGGGGGAACGCTGAAGCTTTCTTT
TRBV7-9	.	.	TRBJ2-7	CASSFGRDFEQYF	TGTGCCAGCAGCTTCGGGCGGGATTTCGAGCAGTACTTC
TRBV9	.	.	TRBJ1-6	CASSDPGSGANSPLHF	TGTGCCAGCAGCGACCCGGGCTCAGGGGCTAATTCACCCCTCCACTTT
TRBV11-3	.	many	TRBJ2-5	CASSPEGGEETQYF	TGTGCCAGCAGCCCCGAAGGTGGGGAAGAGACCCAGTACTTC